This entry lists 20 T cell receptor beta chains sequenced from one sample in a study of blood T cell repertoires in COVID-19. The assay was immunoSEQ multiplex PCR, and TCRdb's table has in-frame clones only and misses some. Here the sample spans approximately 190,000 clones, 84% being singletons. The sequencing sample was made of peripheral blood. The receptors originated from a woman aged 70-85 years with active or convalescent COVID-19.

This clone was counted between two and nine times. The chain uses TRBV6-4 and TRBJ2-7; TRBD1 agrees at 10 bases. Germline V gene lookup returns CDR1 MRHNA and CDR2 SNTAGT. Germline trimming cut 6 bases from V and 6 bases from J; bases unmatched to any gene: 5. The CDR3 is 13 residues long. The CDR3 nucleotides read TGTGCCAGCAGCCGGGACAGGGGCTTCGAGCAGTACTTC. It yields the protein CASSRDRGFEQYF.

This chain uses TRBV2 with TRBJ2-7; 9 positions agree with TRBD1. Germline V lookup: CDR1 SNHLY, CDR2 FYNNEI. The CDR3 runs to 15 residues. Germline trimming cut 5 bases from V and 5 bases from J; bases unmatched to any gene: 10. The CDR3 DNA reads TGTGCCAGCAGTCTCACATGGACAGGGGTAGACGAGCAGTACTTC. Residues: CASSLTWTGVDEQYF.

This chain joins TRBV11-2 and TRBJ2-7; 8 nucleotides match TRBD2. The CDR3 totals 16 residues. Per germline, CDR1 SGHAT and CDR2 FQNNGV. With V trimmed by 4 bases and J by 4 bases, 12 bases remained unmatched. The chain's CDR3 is CASSSAGTSRGYEQYF. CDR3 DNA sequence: TGTGCCAGCAGCTCAGCGGGGACTAGTAGGGGATACGAGCAGTACTTC.

CDR3 sequence (DNA): TGTGCCAGCAGCTTAAATGATGCCAGGGCGAACACTGAAGCTTTCTTT. This codes for CASSLNDARANTEAFF. The chain links TRBV11-1 to TRBJ1-1; perhaps TRBD1 as D (5 bases). Germline V gene data show CDR1 as SGHAT and CDR2 as FQDESV (reference sequence). The V end was cut by 2 bases, the J end by 1 base, with 14 bases between. This CDR3 spans 16 amino acids. The variable domain in full, with the rest retrieved from reference TRBV11-1 and TRBJ1-1, is EAEVAQSPRYKITEKSQAVAFWCDPISGHATLYWYRQILGQGPELLVQFQDESVVDDSQLPKDRFSAERLKGVDSTLKIQPAELGDSAMYLCASSLNDARANTEAFFGQGTRLTVV.

The CDR3 DNA is TGTGCCAGCTCCAGTGAGGGACTCGGGGAGACCCAGTACTTC. Its protein product is CASSSEGLGETQYF. This rearrangement joins TRBV2 to TRBJ2-5; D is perhaps TRBD2 (6 bases). CDR3 length: 14 amino acids. Trimming left V 8 bases short and J 5 bases short, with 18 bases between. Germline assignment: CDR1 SNHLY and CDR2 FYNNEI. The full variable domain, with the rest looked up from reference TRBV2 and TRBJ2-5, is EPEVTQTPSHQVTQMGQEVILRCVPISNHLYFYWYRQILGQKVEFLVSFYNNEISEKSEIFDDQFSVERPDGSNFTLKIRSTKLEDSAMYFCASSSEGLGETQYFGPGTRLLVL.

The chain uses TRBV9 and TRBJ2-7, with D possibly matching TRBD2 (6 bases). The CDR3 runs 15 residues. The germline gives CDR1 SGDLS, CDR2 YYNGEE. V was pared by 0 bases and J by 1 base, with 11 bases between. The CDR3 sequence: CASSVGRELSYEQYF. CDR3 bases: TGTGCCAGCAGCGTAGGACGGGAGCTGTCCTACGAGCAGTACTTC. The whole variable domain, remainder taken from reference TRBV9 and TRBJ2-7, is DSGVTQTPKHLITATGQRVTLRCSPRSGDLSVYWYQQSLDQGLQFLIQYYNGEERAKGNILERFSAQQFPDLHSELNLSSLELGDSALYFCASSVGRELSYEQYFGPGTRLTVT.

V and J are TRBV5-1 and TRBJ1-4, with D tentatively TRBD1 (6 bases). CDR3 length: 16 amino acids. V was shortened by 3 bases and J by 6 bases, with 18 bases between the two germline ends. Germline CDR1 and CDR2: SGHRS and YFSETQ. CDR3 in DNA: TGCGCCAGCAGCTCCATGCCAGGGGTTATGTATGAAAAACTGTTTTTT. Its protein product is CASSSMPGVMYEKLFF.

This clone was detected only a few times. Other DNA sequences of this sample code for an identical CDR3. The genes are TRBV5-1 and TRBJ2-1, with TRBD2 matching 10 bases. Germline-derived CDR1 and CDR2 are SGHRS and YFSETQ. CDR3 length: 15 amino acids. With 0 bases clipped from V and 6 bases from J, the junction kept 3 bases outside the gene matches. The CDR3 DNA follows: TGCGCCAGCAGCTTGGCAAGCGGGAGGGCCAATGAGCAGTTCTTC. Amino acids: CASSLASGRANEQFF.

The CDR3 DNA reads TGTGCCAGCAGCCAAACTAGTGATACGCAGTATTTT. This encodes CASSQTSDTQYF. This chain connects TRBV3-1 (or the pseudogene TRBV3-2) to TRBJ2-3, with D possibly being TRBD2 (5 bases). The V gene's germline CDR1 is LGHDT and CDR2 YNNKEL (reference sequence). This CDR3 has 12 amino acids. V was pared by 2 bases and J by 6 bases, with 6 bases between.

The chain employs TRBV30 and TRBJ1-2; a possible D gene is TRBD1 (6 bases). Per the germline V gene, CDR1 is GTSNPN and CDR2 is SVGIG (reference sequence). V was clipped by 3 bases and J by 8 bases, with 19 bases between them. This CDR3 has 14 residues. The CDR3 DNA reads TGTGCCTGGAGAGCCGCGGGGGCGCCCAGGGGCTACACCTTC. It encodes CAWRAAGAPRGYTF.

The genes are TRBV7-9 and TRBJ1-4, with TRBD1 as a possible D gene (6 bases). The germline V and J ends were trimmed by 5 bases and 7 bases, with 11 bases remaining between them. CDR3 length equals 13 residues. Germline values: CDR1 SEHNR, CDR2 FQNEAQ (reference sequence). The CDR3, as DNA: TGTGCCAGCAGCAGGGACAATACTGAAAAACTGTTTTTT. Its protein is CASSRDNTEKLFF.

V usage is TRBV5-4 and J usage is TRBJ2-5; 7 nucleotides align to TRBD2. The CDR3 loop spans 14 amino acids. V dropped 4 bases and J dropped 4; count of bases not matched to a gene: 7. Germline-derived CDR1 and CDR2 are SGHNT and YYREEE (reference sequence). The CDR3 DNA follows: TGTGCCAGCAGCCGGACTAGTTCCCGAGAGACCCAGTACTTC. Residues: CASSRTSSRETQYF.

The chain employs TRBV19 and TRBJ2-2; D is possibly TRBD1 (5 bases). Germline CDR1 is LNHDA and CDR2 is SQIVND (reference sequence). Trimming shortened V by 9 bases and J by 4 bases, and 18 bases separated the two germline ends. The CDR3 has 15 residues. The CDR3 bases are TGTGCCAGCAAGGGGATTCCGAGACTCACCGGGGAGCTGTTTTTT. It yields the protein CASKGIPRLTGELFF.

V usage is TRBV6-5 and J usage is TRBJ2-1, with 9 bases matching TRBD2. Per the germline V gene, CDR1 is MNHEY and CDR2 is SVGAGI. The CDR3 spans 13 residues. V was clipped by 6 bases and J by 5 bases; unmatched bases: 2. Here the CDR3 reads CASRASGNNEQFF. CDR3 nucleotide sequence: TGTGCCAGCAGGGCTAGCGGGAACAATGAGCAGTTCTTC.

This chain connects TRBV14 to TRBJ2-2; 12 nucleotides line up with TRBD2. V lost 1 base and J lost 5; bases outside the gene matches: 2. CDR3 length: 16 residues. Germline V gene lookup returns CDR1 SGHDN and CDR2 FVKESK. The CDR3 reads CASSQGLAGVTGELFF. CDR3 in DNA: TGTGCCAGCAGCCAAGGACTAGCGGGAGTAACCGGGGAGCTGTTTTTT.

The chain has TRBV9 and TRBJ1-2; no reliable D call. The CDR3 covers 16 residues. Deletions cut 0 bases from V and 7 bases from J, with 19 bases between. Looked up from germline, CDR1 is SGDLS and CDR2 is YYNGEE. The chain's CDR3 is CASSVGIQMGRIGYTF. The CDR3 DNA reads TGTGCCAGCAGCGTAGGGATTCAGATGGGGAGGATTGGCTACACCTTC.

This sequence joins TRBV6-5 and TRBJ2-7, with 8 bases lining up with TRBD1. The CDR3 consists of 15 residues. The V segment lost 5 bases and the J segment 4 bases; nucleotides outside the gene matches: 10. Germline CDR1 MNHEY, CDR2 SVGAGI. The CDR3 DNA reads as TGTGCCAGCAGTCCCCGGGACAGGCAATTATACGAGCAGTACTTC. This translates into CASSPRDRQLYEQYF.

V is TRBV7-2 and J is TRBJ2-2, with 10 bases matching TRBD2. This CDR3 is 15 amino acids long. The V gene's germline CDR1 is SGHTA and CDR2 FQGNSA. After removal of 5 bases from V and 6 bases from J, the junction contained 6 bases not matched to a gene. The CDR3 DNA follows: TGTGCCAGCAGCCTGACTAGCGGGTCGCCCGGGGAGCTGTTTTTT. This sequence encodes CASSLTSGSPGELFF.

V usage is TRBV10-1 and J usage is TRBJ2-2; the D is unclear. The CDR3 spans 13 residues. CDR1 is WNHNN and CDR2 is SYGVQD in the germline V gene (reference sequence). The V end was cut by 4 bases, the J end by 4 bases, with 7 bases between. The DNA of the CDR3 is TGCGCCAGCAGTGCCGCGCCCACCGGGGAGCTGTTTTTT. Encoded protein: CASSAAPTGELFF.

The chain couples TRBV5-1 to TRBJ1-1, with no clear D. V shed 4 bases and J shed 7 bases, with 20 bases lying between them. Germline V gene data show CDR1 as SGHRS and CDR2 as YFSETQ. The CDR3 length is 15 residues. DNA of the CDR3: TGCGCCAGCAGCCGGCGGGAAGGCGCAGGAGATGAAGCTTTCTTT. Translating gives CASSRREGAGDEAFF.